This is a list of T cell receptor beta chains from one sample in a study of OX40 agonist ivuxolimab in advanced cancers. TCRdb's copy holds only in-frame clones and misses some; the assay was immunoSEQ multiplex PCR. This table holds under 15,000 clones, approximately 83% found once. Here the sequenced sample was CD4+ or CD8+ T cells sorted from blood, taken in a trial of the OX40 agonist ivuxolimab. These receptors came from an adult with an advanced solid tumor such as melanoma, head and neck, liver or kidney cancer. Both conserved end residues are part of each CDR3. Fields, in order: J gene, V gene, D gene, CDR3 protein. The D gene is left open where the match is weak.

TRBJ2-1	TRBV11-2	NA	CASSFPLSSYNEQFF
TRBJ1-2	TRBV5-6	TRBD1	CASTEGTGVAGYTF
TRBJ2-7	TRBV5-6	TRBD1	CASSSGTGPYEQYF
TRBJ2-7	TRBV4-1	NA	CASSHPGGDEQYF
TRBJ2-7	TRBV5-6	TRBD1	CASYSGGLEQYF
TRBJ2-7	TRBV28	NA	CASSLRQEQYF
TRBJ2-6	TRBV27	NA	CASSFQAGEVSGANVLTF
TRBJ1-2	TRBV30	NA	CAWRTVYGYTF
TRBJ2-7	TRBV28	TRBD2	CASSLWASGEKLYF
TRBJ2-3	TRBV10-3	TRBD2	CAISGLAGTDTQYF
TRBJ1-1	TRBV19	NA	CASSMERGGTNTEAFF
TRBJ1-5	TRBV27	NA	CASSFFGQSNQPQHF
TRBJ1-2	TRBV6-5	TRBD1	CASSYFAGGADGYTF
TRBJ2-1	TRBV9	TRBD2	CASSVVAGAYNEQFF
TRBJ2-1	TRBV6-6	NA	CASSLLQGGEQFF
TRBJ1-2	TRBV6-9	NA	CASKGTNYGYTF
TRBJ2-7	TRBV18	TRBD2	CASSPVGTSGRTNKDEQYF
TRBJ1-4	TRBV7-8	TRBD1	CASSLYSTGGTEKLFF
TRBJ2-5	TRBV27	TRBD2	CASSAPGLAGLQETQYF
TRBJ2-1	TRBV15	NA	CATSRTRWGEQFF
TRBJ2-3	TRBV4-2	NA	CASSQDYTSLTDTQYF
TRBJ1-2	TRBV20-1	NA	CSARRLYGYTF
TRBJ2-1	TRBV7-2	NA	CASSLGINEQFF
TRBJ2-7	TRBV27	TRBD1	CASSTGTGTGLREQYF
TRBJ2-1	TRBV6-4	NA	CASSEGTLGSNEQFF
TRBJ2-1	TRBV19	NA	CASSIDGGVSYNEQFF
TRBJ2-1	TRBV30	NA	CAWSQPYNEQFF
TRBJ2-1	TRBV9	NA	CASSQSASVSYNEQFF
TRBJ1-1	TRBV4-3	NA	CASSQDLGAWTEAFF
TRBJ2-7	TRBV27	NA	CASSLLGSTYEQYF
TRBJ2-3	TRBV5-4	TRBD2	CASSRRGGITDTQYF
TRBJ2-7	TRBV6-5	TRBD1	CASSYAQGIYEQYF
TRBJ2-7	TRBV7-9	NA	CASSLGAGGPYEQYF
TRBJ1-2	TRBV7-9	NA	CASSSGGNYGYTF
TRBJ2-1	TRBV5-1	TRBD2	CASSLILAGGNYNEQFF
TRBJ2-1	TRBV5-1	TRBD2	CASSPGTSGRQGNNEQFF
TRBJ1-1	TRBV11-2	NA	CASSSGTSSTEAFF
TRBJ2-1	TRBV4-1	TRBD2	CASSQSQAGGPYNEQFF
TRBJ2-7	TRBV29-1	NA	CSVLTRASYEQYF
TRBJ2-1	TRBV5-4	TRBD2	CASSLGLAGPYNEQFF
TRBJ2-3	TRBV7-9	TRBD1	CASTSGDSQNPTDTQYF
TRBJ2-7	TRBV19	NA	CASSIVAGSAYEQYF
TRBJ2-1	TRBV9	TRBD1	CASSVVGRGHEQFF
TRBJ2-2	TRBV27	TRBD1	CASSLGQGLRFPAGELFF
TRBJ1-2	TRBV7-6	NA	CASSFGGAGGYTF